The 21 T cell receptor beta chains reported below all come from one sample, sequenced in a study of identical twins. One entry per CDR3 protein, called by TCRdb with MiXCR from the 5' RACE reads. Of 550,000 to 700,000 distinct CDR3 sequences in the sample, 21% are singletons; the top ten hold 4.3%. These sequences were also reported in another study, on T cells expressing NK-cell markers.

Source material: PBMCs. The source is a woman in her late teens or twenties in good health.

This clonotype occurred a few times. V is TRBV10-3 and J is TRBJ2-7, with D perhaps being TRBD1 or TRBD2 (5 bases each). The V end was cut by 10 bases, the J end by 6 bases, with 16 bases between. CDR3 length equals 12 residues. Germline V gene lookup returns CDR1 ENHRY and CDR2 SYGVKD. The CDR3, as DNA: TGTGCCACCAGGGCGGCGGACTTCGAGCAGTACTTC. Its protein product is CATRAADFEQYF.

In its sample, this clonotype was seen many times. The rearrangement joins TRBV27 to TRBJ2-3, with TRBD1 as a possible D gene (5 bases). Germline lookup yields CDR1 MNHEY and CDR2 SMNVEV (reference sequence). The CDR3 is 12 residues long. The V and J ends lost 5 bases and 6 bases respectively, with 9 bases between them. CDR3: CASSGARDTQYF. As DNA, the CDR3 is TGTGCCAGCAGTGGGGCACGGGATACGCAGTATTTT.

This chain joins TRBV5-1 and TRBJ2-1; 9 nucleotides line up with TRBD2. The CDR3 is 13 residues long. In germline, CDR1 is SGHRS, CDR2 YFSETQ. The V segment lost 6 bases and the J segment 5 bases; nucleotides outside the gene matches: 3. The CDR3 sequence is CASTASGNNEQFF. DNA for the CDR3: TGCGCCAGCACAGCTAGCGGGAACAATGAGCAGTTCTTC. The full variable domain, its missing parts supplied by reference TRBV5-1 and TRBJ2-1, is KAGVTQTPRYLIKTRGQQVTLSCSPISGHRSVSWYQQTPGQGLQFLFEYFSETQRNKGNFPGRFSGRQFSNSRSEMNVSTLELGDSALYLCASTASGNNEQFFGPGTRLTVL.

V usage is TRBV6-1 and J usage is TRBJ1-6; 7 bases match TRBD1. V was pared by 5 bases and J by 9 bases, with 13 bases of the junction left unmatched. Germline CDR1 is MNHNS and CDR2 is SASEGT. The CDR3 covers 16 residues. CDR3 sequence reads: CASSPLPRQGGSPLHF. CDR3 coding DNA: TGTGCCAGCAGTCCTCTTCCCCGACAGGGAGGTTCACCCCTCCACTTT.

Points on this clonotype: This may be a read error: a much more frequent sequence differs by one nucleotide. This chain connects TRBV29-1 to TRBJ2-3; D gene unclear. Germline V gives CDR1 SQVTM, CDR2 ANQGSEA. CDR3 length: 12 residues. The chain's CDR3 is CSSRPRTDTLYF. In nucleotides, the CDR3 is TGCAGCTCACGGCCTCGCACAGATACGCTGTATTTT.

The chain couples TRBV5-1 to TRBJ2-1; perhaps TRBD1 as D (6 bases). CDR1 SGHRS and CDR2 YFSETQ come from the germline V gene. Trimming cost V 3 bases and J 7 bases, with 11 bases left between them. This CDR3 has 13 amino acids. The chain's CDR3 is CASSSLQGNEQFF. CDR3 coding DNA: TGCGCCAGCAGCTCGCTACAGGGAAATGAGCAGTTCTTC.

This clonotype turned up a few times. The rearrangement joins TRBV4-3 to TRBJ2-7, with 7 bases matching TRBD1. The germline gives CDR1 LGHNA, CDR2 YSLEER. The CDR3 runs to 15 residues. V lost 1 base and J lost 3; bases outside the gene matches: 6. CDR3 nucleotides: TGCGCCAGCAGCCAAGGAGGGACAGTCCTCTACGAGCAGTACTTC. Translating gives CASSQGGTVLYEQYF.

This clonotype was seen more than once but under ten times. The chain couples TRBV7-2 to TRBJ2-7, with a tentative D call TRBD1 (5 bases). From germline, CDR1 is SGHTA and CDR2 FQGNSA. CDR3 length equals 14 residues. V was shortened by 2 bases and J by 2 bases, with 10 bases between the two germline ends. The CDR3 protein is CASSLRRAAYEQYF. The CDR3 nucleotides are TGTGCCAGCAGCTTACGCAGGGCGGCCTACGAGCAGTACTTC.

This chain connects TRBV20-1 to TRBJ1-1; D is uncertain. The CDR3 totals 13 residues. Looked up from germline, CDR1 is DFQATT and CDR2 is SNEGSKA (reference sequence). V lost 5 bases and J lost 0, with 10 bases in between. CDR3 amino acids: CSAPRTMNTEAFF. The DNA of the CDR3 is TGCAGTGCTCCTCGAACCATGAACACTGAAGCTTTCTTT.

The CDR3 here is CASSTGTGRSPLHF. In nucleotides, the CDR3 is TGTGCCAGCAGCACCGGGACAGGGCGTTCACCCCTCCACTTT. The rearrangement links TRBV7-9 to TRBJ1-6; 9 positions agree with TRBD1. The CDR3 consists of 14 residues. V shed 5 bases, J shed 9 bases, and the junction held 5 bases outside the gene matches. Germline loops: CDR1 SEHNR, CDR2 FQNEAQ (reference sequence).

In its sample, this clonotype was seen a few times. J is TRBJ2-5 and V is TRBV12-3 or TRBV12-4; tentative D call: TRBD1 (6 bases). The CDR3 is 16 residues long. Trimming removed 3 bases at V and 5 bases at J, with 19 bases between. The CDR3: CASSFYRVTIPETQYF. CDR3 nucleotide sequence: TGTGCCAGCAGTTTCTACAGGGTGACTATTCCGGAGACCCAGTACTTC.

The V and J genes are TRBV20-1 and TRBJ2-5; no firm D call. Germline loops: CDR1 DFQATT, CDR2 SNEGSKA (reference sequence). CDR3 length equals 12 residues. With 5 bases removed from V and 5 bases from J, the gap between germline ends came to 12 bases. The CDR3: CSAAAPTETQYF. The CDR3 region has the DNA TGCAGTGCTGCGGCCCCTACGGAGACCCAGTACTTC.

This clonotype appeared a few times. This chain links TRBV9 with TRBJ1-1, with D unclear. The V gene's germline CDR1 is SGDLS and CDR2 YYNGEE. The CDR3 covers 18 residues. V lost 4 bases to trimming and J lost 1 base, with 23 bases between them. CDR3 loop: CASSPDLTQIYSNTEAFF. The CDR3, as DNA: TGTGCCAGCAGCCCAGACCTGACCCAGATTTACTCGAACACTGAAGCTTTCTTT.

This chain links TRBV6-1 with TRBJ2-6; 8 bases fit TRBD1. The V gene's germline CDR1 is MNHNS and CDR2 SASEGT. V was pared by 7 bases and J by 0 bases, with 11 bases of the junction left unmatched. The CDR3 has 18 residues. DNA of the CDR3: TGTGCCAGCACCGACCCGGGACAGGTTGCCTCTGGGGCCAACGTCCTGACTTTC. Protein: CASTDPGQVASGANVLTF.

The chain employs TRBV29-1 and TRBJ2-1, with 8 bases fitting TRBD2. CDR3 length equals 14 residues. Germline V gives CDR1 SQVTM, CDR2 ANQGSEA. The V gene end was trimmed by 7 bases and the J gene end by 7 bases; junction bases not matched to a gene: 12. DNA for the CDR3: TGCAGCGCCCCCCCCAGCGGGAGTTTAAATGAGCAGTTCTTC. Translated: CSAPPSGSLNEQFF.

This clonotype was counted a few times. CDR3 residues: CASSYIGGEQFF. The CDR3 DNA follows: TGTGCCAGCAGCTACATAGGGGGTGAGCAGTTCTTC. The gene calls are TRBV7-2 and TRBJ2-1; D perhaps matches TRBD1 (6 bases). The V end was cut by 4 bases, the J end by 9 bases, with 10 bases between. Germline V gives CDR1 SGHTA, CDR2 FQGNSA. The CDR3 length is 12 residues.

This clonotype showed up just a few times. The chain is built from TRBV20-1 and TRBJ1-6, with D maybe TRBD1 (5 bases). The CDR3 runs to 17 residues. Germline V lookup: CDR1 DFQATT, CDR2 SNEGSKA (reference sequence). Trimming cost V 0 bases and J 6 bases, with 18 bases left between them. In nucleotides, the CDR3 is TGCAGTGCTAGAGATGTGAGGCAGGGCGATAGTAATTCACCCCTCCACTTT. Protein sequence: CSARDVRQGDSNSPLHF.

This clonotype was seen repeatedly, ten times or more. The rearrangement uses TRBV18 and TRBJ2-7; 10 positions agree with TRBD1. The CDR3 spans 19 residues. Germline V CDR1 and CDR2: KGHSH, LQKENI. Trimming took 3 bases from V and 0 from J; bases not matched to a gene: 14. The CDR3 is CASSPLQSRDRGNSYEQYF. The DNA of the CDR3 is TGTGCCAGCTCACCCCTCCAATCCCGGGACAGGGGTAACTCCTACGAGCAGTACTTC.

The rearrangement uses TRBV10-1 and TRBJ2-3; D ambiguous. Germline CDR1 WNHNN, CDR2 SYGVQD (reference sequence). The CDR3 runs 14 residues. The V end was cut by 1 base, the J end by 4 bases, with 9 bases between. The CDR3 sequence: CASSEYGQADTQYF. The CDR3 DNA is TGCGCCAGCAGTGAGTACGGTCAGGCAGATACGCAGTATTTT.

Only a few counts were recorded for this clonotype. This chain uses TRBV12-3 or TRBV12-4 with TRBJ2-5; the match to TRBD2 covers 7 bases. This CDR3 has 13 residues. V gave up 3 bases and J gave up 5 bases; unmatched junction bases: 3. The CDR3 nucleotides are TGTGCCAGCAGTTTCTCGACTAGCGAGACCCAGTACTTC. Residues: CASSFSTSETQYF.

This clonotype was detected many times. The chain links TRBV9 to TRBJ2-7; D may be TRBD1 or TRBD2 (5 bases each). V gave up 4 bases and J gave up 2 bases, with 10 bases separating them. CDR1 SGDLS and CDR2 YYNGEE come from the germline V gene. This CDR3 is 13 amino acids long. In DNA form, the CDR3 reads TGTGCCAGCAGCACGGGACCGGCCTACGAGCAGTACTTC. It specifies CASSTGPAYEQYF.